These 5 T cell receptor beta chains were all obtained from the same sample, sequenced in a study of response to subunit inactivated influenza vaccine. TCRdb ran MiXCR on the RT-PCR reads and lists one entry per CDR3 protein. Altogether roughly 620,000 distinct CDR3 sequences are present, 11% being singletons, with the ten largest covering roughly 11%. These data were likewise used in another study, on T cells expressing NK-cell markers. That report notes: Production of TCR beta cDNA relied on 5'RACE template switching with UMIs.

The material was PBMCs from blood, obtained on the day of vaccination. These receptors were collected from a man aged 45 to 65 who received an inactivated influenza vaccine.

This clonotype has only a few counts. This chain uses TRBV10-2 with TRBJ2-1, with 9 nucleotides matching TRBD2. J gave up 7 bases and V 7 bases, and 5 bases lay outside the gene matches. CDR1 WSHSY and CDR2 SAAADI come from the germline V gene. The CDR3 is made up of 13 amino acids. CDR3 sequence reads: CASTLAGPNEQFF. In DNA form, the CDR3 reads TGCGCCAGCACTCTAGCGGGGCCAAATGAGCAGTTCTTC.

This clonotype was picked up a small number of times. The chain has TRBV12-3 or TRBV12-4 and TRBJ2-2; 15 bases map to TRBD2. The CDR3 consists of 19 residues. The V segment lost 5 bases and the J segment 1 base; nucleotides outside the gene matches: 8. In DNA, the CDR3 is TGTGCCAGCAGTCGTCCGGGACTAGCGGGGGGTTGGAACACCGGGGAGCTGTTTTTT. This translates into CASSRPGLAGGWNTGELFF.

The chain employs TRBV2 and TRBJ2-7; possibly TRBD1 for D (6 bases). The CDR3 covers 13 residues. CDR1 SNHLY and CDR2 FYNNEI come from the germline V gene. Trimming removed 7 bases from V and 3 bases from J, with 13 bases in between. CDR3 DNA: TGTGCCAGCATTGATGGACAGATCTACGAGCAGTACTTC. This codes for CASIDGQIYEQYF.

CDR3 nucleotide sequence: TGTGCCAGCAGTGAGGGGCCCTTTCAAGAGACCCAGTACTTC. Its protein is CASSEGPFQETQYF. This chain connects TRBV2 to TRBJ2-5; weak D call: TRBD1 (5 bases). The CDR3 consists of 14 residues. The germline V gene has CDR1 SNHLY and CDR2 FYNNEI. V was shortened by 3 bases and J by 2 bases, with 10 bases between the two germline ends. Full variable domain (outside the CDR3, taken from reference TRBV2 and TRBJ2-5): EPEVTQTPSHQVTQMGQEVILRCVPISNHLYFYWYRQILGQKVEFLVSFYNNEISEKSEIFDDQFSVERPDGSNFTLKIRSTKLEDSAMYFCASSEGPFQETQYFGPGTRLLVL.

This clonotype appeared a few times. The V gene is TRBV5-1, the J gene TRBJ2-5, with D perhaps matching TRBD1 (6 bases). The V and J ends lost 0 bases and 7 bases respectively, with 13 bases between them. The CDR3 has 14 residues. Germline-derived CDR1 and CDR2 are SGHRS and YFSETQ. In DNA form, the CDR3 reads TGCGCCAGCAGCTTGGGACAGGTTGACGCGACCCAGTACTTC. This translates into CASSLGQVDATQYF.